This TCR beta chain was recovered during a study of blood T cell repertoires in COVID-19 (dated by TCRdb to 2019 to 2021). General notes on the study: Samples covering the acute and convalescent phases of COVID-19 were provided by collaborators in the United States, Italy and Spain. The material from the prospective study consisted of cDNA or gDNA derived from T cells, B-cell-depleted T cells, or PBMCs. The samples were drawn from the first 160 participants of the ongoing ImmuneRACE study and from 1,254 subjects provided by 6 global collaborators. Where available, HLA class I and class II types were taken from metadata supplied by the sample provider and were not determined by assay-based typing. The sample metadata nearly always contained a de-identified subject ID, COVID-19 status, age in years and sex. Deeply sampled blood TCRbeta repertoires from subjects exposed to, actively infected with, or recovered from COVID-19 were included in the dataset. The repertoires were released in a freely available public database meant as a resource for research on the immune response to SARS-CoV-2.

TCRbeta CDR3 regions were amplified from genomic DNA by means of the immunoSEQ Assay, a bias-controlled multiplex PCR. In the authors' own workflow: Nucleated cell counts per sample were estimated from amplification of reference gene primers within the assay. To quantify the absolute abundance of each unique TCRbeta CDR3 rearrangement, sequence reads were collapsed and filtered. Productive Simpson clonality was computed per sample as the square root of Simpson's diversity index over productive rearrangements. TCRdb retrieved this table from immuneACCESS and kept in-frame rearrangements only. Not all clones are present; in checked studies, unresolved V genes account for under half, and no reason is known for the remainder. V and J calls and clone size are as listed in that table; D and trimming were resolved from the DNA. The sample yields roughly 380,000 clones; around nine tenths were counted once. The ten largest clones capture about 0.94% of the sample.

Study-wide findings and limitations: The quantity of clinical and demographic metadata differed by source and by participant and was supplied without curation.

Participants in the prospective study were enrolled through a virtual design, were aged roughly 18 to 100 years, and lived in 24 United States geographic areas. Cohort assignment in the prospective study relied on participant-reported clinical history from a screening survey and a study questionnaire. Exposed participants were defined as having been in contact with someone with a PCR-confirmed or clinician-diagnosed COVID-19 case within 2 weeks of study entry. Each participant in the prospective study had whole blood, serum and a nasopharyngeal or oropharyngeal swab collected by mobile phlebotomists. Over a roughly 2-month period, participants in the prospective study had the option of providing additional blood draws and questionnaires. Prospective study blood samples were shipped either frozen or at room temperature before DNA extraction. V is cut by 5 bases and J by 1 base, and the space between the germline ends is 5 bases. CDR1 and CDR2, per the germline V gene (reference sequence), are PRHDT and FYEKMQ. Reading from cysteine to phenylalanine, the CDR3 counts 13 amino acids. Just CDR3 DNA is preserved here, 39 bases in frame from base 1.

A remark on this clone: Its recognized antigen is unknown. One base away there is no much larger clone; base qualities are not given.

The sequenced material came from PBMCs or T cells enriched from blood (not recorded which). The chain joins TRBV13 to TRBJ2-2; no D segment can be confidently identified. This receptor was identified in a woman aged 30 to 39 who had been exposed to COVID-19. The CDR3 is CASSIRNTGELFF. In nucleotide form, the sequence is TGTGCCAGCAGCATCAGGAACACCGGGGAGCTGTTTTTT.